Following are 10 T cell receptor beta chains from one sample sequenced in a study of vaccination and CD4 T cells after COVID-19. Indicated treatment: roughly ten-day PBMC culture with coronavirus spike peptide pools or control peptides (ViraFEST assay). Once obtained from cultured CD4+ T cells, the DNA was sequenced using the Oncomine TCR Beta short-read assay. A single record per CDR3 protein comes from TCRdb applying MiXCR to the PCR reads. The table has around 14,000 distinct CDR3 sequences, 20% to 25% seen once. Their antigens remain unidentified. Sample: CD4+ T cells from blood, cultured in vitro, taken after SARS-CoV-2 vaccination. These receptor sequences come from a human donor who had recovered from COVID-19.

The CDR3 region has the DNA TGTGCCAGTAGTATTGGGCCGGCGGCTGGGACTGAAGCTTTCTTT. As protein: CASSIGPAAGTEAFF. V usage is TRBV19 and J usage is TRBJ1-1; D is unclear. V lost 3 bases and J lost 5, with 16 bases in between. The CDR3 runs to 15 residues. Germline-derived CDR1 and CDR2 are LNHDA and SQIVND (reference sequence).

This clonotype was detected once. This chain links TRBV30 with TRBJ1-4; D is perhaps TRBD1 (6 bases). Germline CDR1 and CDR2: GTSNPN and SVGIG (reference sequence). CDR3 length: 14 residues. V dropped 2 bases and J dropped 8 bases, with 15 bases sitting between them. The CDR3 nucleotides read TGTGCCTGGAGTACCAAGGGGGTTGGGGAAAAACTGTTTTTT. Encoded protein: CAWSTKGVGEKLFF. The full variable domain, completed using reference TRBV30 and TRBJ1-4, is SQTIHQWPATLVQPVGSPLSLECTVEGTSNPNLYWYRQAAGRGLQLLFYSVGIGQISSEVPQNLSASRPQDRQFILSSKKLLLSDSGFYLCAWSTKGVGEKLFFGSGTQLSVL.

The V call is TRBV15, the J call TRBJ1-1; 8 bases are a match to TRBD1. Germline trimming cut 0 bases from V and 7 bases from J; bases unmatched to any gene: 10. Per the germline V gene, CDR1 is LNHNV and CDR2 is YYDKDF (reference sequence). The CDR3 contains 16 residues. CDR3 sequence reads: CATSRDRSRGQVEAFF. CDR3 DNA sequence: TGTGCCACCAGCAGAGATCGCTCCAGGGGGCAGGTTGAAGCTTTCTTT.

This clonotype was seen a handful of times. The chain has TRBV7-2 and TRBJ2-1; D is uncertain. Trimming removed 5 bases from V and 9 bases from J, with 14 bases in between. The CDR3 is 13 amino acids. Germline loops: CDR1 SGHTA, CDR2 FQGNSA. CDR3 amino acids: CASSKYSVPEQFF. The CDR3 DNA reads as TGTGCCAGCAGCAAATACTCCGTCCCTGAGCAGTTCTTC. The variable domain in full, completed from reference TRBV7-2 and TRBJ2-1, reads GAGVSQSPSNKVTEKGKDVELRCDPISGHTALYWYRQSLGQGLEFLIYFQGNSAPDKSGLPSDRFSAERTGGSVSTLTIQRTQQEDSAVYLCASSKYSVPEQFFGPGTRLTVL.

This clonotype was seen only once. This rearrangement joins TRBV5-1 to TRBJ1-1; D uncertain. Germline CDR1 SGHRS, CDR2 YFSETQ. CDR3 length equals 14 residues. V was trimmed by 4 bases and J by 5 bases, leaving 15 bases between them. CDR3 sequence reads: CASSLSATRTEAFF. The CDR3 DNA reads as TGCGCCAGCAGCCTGTCGGCGACTAGGACTGAAGCTTTCTTT.

The chain links TRBV6-1 to TRBJ2-3; D possibly corresponds to TRBD2 (6 bases). The CDR3 is 16 amino acids. Between the trimmed V and J ends, which lost 2 bases and 4 bases, there was a span of 16 bases. Germline lookup yields CDR1 MNHNS and CDR2 SASEGT. The CDR3 nucleotides read TGTGCCAGCAGTGAAATTGTTACTAGCTATCCAGATACGCAGTATTTT. Its translation is CASSEIVTSYPDTQYF.

The rearrangement links TRBV20-1 to TRBJ2-1; maybe TRBD2 (5 bases). In germline, CDR1 is DFQATT, CDR2 SNEGSKA (reference sequence). The CDR3 contains 14 residues. V lost 7 bases to trimming and J lost 0 bases, with 13 bases between them. The CDR3 protein is CSVGRAVSYNEQFF. CDR3 nucleotide sequence: TGCAGTGTCGGGCGGGCGGTCTCCTACAATGAGCAGTTCTTC.

This clonotype was found a few times. The chain is built from TRBV20-1 and TRBJ1-1; 7 bases match TRBD1. The CDR3 is 14 residues long. Germline V gene sequence: CDR1 DFQATT, CDR2 SNEGSKA (reference sequence). J lost 4 bases, V lost 0 bases, and 5 bases had no gene match. CDR3 DNA: TGCAGTGCTAGAGATCCCGCAGGGGGCACTGAAGCTTTCTTT. Translating gives CSARDPAGGTEAFF.

The CDR3 spells CASSFDETGSKQYF. The CDR3 nucleotides are TGTGCCAGCAGCTTTGATGAGACAGGGTCTAAGCAGTACTTC. V is TRBV7-8 and J is TRBJ2-7, with 7 bases that match TRBD1. This CDR3 region has 14 residues. V shed 3 bases and J 8 bases; nucleotides not matched to a gene: 10. Germline lookup yields CDR1 SGHVS and CDR2 FQNEAQ.

Concerning this clonotype: A read error may explain this, as a much larger clone is one base away. This sequence joins TRBV20-1 and TRBJ2-2; D ambiguous. V lost 6 bases and J 0 bases, leaving 14 bases between the germline ends. Germline values: CDR1 DFQATT, CDR2 SNEGSKA (reference sequence). The CDR3 is 15 amino acids. In DNA form, the CDR3 reads TGCAGTGCCACATCGCGACATTCGAACACCGGGGAGCTGTTTTTT. Protein sequence: CSATSRHSNTGELFF.